A single TCR beta chain is shown here with its context. No cognate antigen has been identified for it. No clone much larger than this one lies a single base away; base qualities are absent. Ophthalmopathy patients had moderately to severely active disease, Clinical Activity Score of at least 3, NOSPECS grade of at least 4, and duration under 3 months. Exclusion was applied to patients with uncontrolled infections, other autoimmune diseases, pregnancy or lactation. Diagnoses were established on the basis of clinical symptoms, serum thyroxine and TRAb, thyroid ultrasound, and orbital computed tomography. PBMCs were isolated from about 9 ml of fresh peripheral blood by Ficoll-Paque density gradient centrifugation. Total RNA was extracted with Trizol reagent, and quality was checked on an Agilent 2100 Bioanalyzer. The data derive from a study of T cells in Graves' hyperthyroidism and ophthalmopathy (dated by TCRdb to the late 2010s). Regarding the complete study: Peripheral blood samples were taken at initial diagnosis, before any treatment was given. To identify TCR V-J signatures that set the groups apart, the researchers used a discovery cohort of about a hundred patients, made up of about 44 with Graves' ophthalmopathy and some 58 with stable Graves' hyperthyroidism. Whether ophthalmopathy could be predicted prospectively was tested in an independent validation cohort made up of approximately 19 hyperthyroidism patients plus 17 patients who later progressed to ophthalmopathy. The approximately 98 discovery patients were randomly divided into training and test sets at a 7:3 ratio. In roughly six Graves' hyperthyroidism patients, the study also compared T-cell repertoires from thyroid tissue with T-cell repertoires from blood. Following sampling, methimazole starting at 30 mg daily was given to hyperthyroidism patients, and high-dose intravenous methylprednisolone was given to ophthalmopathy patients. The paper reports TCR Vbeta CDR3 sequencing of 140 or so peripheral blood samples: over 40 ophthalmopathy, around 80 hyperthyroidism and approximately 17 progressor patients. General findings and caveats noted by the study authors: Sample size was not statistically predetermined, and investigators were not blinded to group allocation. Blood samples also contained most of the expanded thyroid clonotypes (frequency above 0.001), which suggests that blood repertoires may reflect thyroid immune responses. In cross-validation, a model built on a 13 V-J signature told ophthalmopathy apart from stable hyperthyroidism with approximately 91% sensitivity and approximately 81% specificity, and in testing the same model reached 80%/75%. During validation, the model predicted progression to ophthalmopathy a median of around 6 months ahead of onset, with around 70% sensitivity and 72% to 85% specificity.

TCR beta CDR3 regions were amplified from RNA transcripts. For the first round of RT-PCR on the TCR CDR3, the HTBI primer set was used together with the Qiagen OneStep RT-PCR kit. The libraries were constructed in a second round of multiplex PCR and then size-selected and purified. Paired-end sequencing of the libraries was performed with 100 bp reads on an Illumina HiSeq2000. The original pipeline was this. SOAPnuke was used to process the raw data, with reads discarded if the reads contained adapters or uncalled bases, had a mean Phred below 15, or lacked an exact constant-primer or identifier match. High-quality paired reads were merged using COPE v1.2.5, and each unique nucleotide sequence was defined as a clonotype. MiTCR v1.1 was used to align clonotypes to the IMGT TRBV, TRBD and TRBJ reference segments. The analysis included only V-J combinations with a frequency above 0.0001, which together covered approximately 99% of the repertoires. A TCS score was defined as the ratio of F50 (clonal expansion) to E x V (chaos), with BLOSUM62-based TCRdist applied between CDR3 peptides within each V-J. Welch's t-statistics and random forest reduced around 550 V-J features to roughly 13, which were used in a naive Bayes classifier (R e1071). TCRdb redid the processing of the public reads, applying fastp at Q25 and MiXCR, and retained in-frame beta chains. Every CDR3 protein is listed once, alongside the most common genes and DNA of its rows. The authors' filters were not applied to this entry. A total of approximately 300,000 distinct CDR3 sequences appear in this sample, about 18% of them only once. The ten largest clonotypes hold less than 70% of the sample.

The material sequenced was blood. The receptor comes from a woman in her fifties or sixties with Graves' ophthalmopathy.

For the CDR3, the sequence is CASSDASGIDEQFF. The bases read TGTGCCAGCAGTGACGCTAGCGGGATTGATGAGCAGTTCTTC. The rearrangement combines TRBV6-4 with TRBJ2-1; 9 of the junction bases match TRBD2. Trimming removed 2 bases from V and 8 bases from J; the gene matches leave 4 bases unexplained. Reading the germline V gene gives CDR1 MRHNA and CDR2 SNTAGT. The CDR3 has 14 amino acids, counting the end cysteine and phenylalanine. Kept here is only the CDR3 DNA, which spans 42 bases and is read in frame from base 1.